This TCR beta chain was obtained from a study of immune characterization of retroperitoneal liposarcoma. Only a few counts were recorded for this clonotype. TCRdb passed the PCR reads through MiXCR, listing each CDR3 protein once. The sample lists roughly 7,000 distinct CDR3 sequences, around 30% occurring once. The V gene's germline CDR1 is MGHRA and CDR2 YSYEKL. The germline V and J ends were trimmed by 4 bases and 3 bases, with 15 bases remaining between them. The CDR3 spans 16 residues. Material: blood. The source of this sequence is a male donor with retroperitoneal liposarcoma. J is TRBJ2-2 and V is TRBV4-1, with D unclear. For the CDR3, the DNA is TGCGCCAGCAGCCTTGTGACGCAAAGGGACACCGGGGAGCTGTTTTTT. Translating it yields CASSLVTQRDTGELFF.